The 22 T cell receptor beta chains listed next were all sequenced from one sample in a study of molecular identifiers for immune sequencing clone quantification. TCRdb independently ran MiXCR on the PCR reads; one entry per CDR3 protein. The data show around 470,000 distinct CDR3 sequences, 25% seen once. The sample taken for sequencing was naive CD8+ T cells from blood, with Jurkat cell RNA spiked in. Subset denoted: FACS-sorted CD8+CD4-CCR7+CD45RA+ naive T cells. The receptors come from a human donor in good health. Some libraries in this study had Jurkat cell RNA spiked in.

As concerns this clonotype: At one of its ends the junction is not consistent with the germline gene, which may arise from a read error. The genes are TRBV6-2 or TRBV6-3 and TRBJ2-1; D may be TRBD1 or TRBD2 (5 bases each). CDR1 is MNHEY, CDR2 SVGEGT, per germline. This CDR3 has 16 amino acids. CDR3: CASSSPGRSSYDEQFF. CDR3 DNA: TGTGCCAGCAGTTCTCCGGGGCGAAGCTCCTACGATGAGCAGTTCTTC.

Here the CDR3 DNA reads TGCAGCGGGGGAGGACAGGGCGGACTCAATGAGCAGTTCTTC. This sequence encodes CSGGGQGGLNEQFF. The V gene is TRBV29-1, the J gene TRBJ2-1; 8 bases match TRBD1. J gave up 6 bases and V 7 bases, and 11 bases lay outside the gene matches. CDR3 length: 14 amino acids. Germline V gene sequence: CDR1 SQVTM, CDR2 ANQGSEA.

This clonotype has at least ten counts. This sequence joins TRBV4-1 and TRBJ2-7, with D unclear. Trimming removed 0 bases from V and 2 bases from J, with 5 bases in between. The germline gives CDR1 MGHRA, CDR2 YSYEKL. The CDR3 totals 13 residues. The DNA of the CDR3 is TGCGCCAGCAGCCAAGACCTGACCTACGAGCAGTACTTC. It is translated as CASSQDLTYEQYF.

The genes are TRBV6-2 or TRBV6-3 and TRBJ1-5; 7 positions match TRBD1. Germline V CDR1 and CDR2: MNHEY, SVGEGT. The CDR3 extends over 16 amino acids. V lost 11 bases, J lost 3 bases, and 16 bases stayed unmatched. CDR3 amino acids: CARRTGDPIPNQPQHF. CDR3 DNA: TGTGCCCGCCGAACAGGGGACCCAATTCCCAATCAGCCCCAGCATTTT.

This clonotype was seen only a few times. The CDR3 spells CASRPMSGELFF. The CDR3 DNA reads TGTGCCAGCAGACCAATGTCCGGGGAGCTGTTTTTT. This chain connects TRBV12-3 or TRBV12-4 to TRBJ2-2; no reliable D call. CDR3 length: 12 residues. Trimming took off 6 bases at V and 6 bases at J, with 8 bases between the two ends.

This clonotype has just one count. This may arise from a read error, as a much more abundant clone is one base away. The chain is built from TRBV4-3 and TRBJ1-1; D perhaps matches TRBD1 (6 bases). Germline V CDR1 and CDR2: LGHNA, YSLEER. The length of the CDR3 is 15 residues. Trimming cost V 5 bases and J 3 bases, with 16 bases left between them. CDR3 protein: CASSENRDEHTEAFF. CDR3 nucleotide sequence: TGCGCCAGCAGCGAAAACAGGGATGAGCACACTGAAGCTTTCTTT.

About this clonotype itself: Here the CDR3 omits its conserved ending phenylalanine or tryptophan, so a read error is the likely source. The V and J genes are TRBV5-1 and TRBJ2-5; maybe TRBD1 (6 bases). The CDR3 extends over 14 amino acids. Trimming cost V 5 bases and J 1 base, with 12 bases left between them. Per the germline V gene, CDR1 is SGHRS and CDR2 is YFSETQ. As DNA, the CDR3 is TGCGCCAGCAGGCCAAGAGGGGGCCAAGAGACCCAGTACCTC. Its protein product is CASRPRGGQETQYL.

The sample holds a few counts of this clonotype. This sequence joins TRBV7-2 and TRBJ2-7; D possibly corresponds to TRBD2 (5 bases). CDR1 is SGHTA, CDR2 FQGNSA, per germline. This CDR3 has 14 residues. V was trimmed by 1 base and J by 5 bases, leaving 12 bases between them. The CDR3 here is CASSLVGVVDEQYF. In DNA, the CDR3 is TGTGCCAGCAGCTTAGTCGGGGTAGTTGACGAGCAGTACTTC.

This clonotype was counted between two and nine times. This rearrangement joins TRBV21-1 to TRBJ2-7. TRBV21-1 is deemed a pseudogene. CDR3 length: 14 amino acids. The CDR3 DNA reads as TGTGCCAGCAGCAAAGCGTCGTGTCAGAACGAGCAGTACTTC. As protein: CASSKASCQNEQYF.

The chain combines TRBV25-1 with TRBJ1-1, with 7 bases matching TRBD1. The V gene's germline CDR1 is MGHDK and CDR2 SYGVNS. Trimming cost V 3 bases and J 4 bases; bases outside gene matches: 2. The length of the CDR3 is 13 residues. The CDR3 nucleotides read TGTGCCAGCAGTGAGAGGGGGCTCACTGAAGCTTTCTTT. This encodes CASSERGLTEAFF.

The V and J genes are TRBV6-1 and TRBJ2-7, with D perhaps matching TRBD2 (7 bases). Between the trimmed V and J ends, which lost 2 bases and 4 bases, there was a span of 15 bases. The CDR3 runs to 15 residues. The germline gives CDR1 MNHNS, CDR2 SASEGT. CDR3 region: CASSENGGRIYEQYF. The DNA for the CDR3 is TGTGCCAGCAGTGAAAACGGGGGGCGCATATACGAGCAGTACTTC.

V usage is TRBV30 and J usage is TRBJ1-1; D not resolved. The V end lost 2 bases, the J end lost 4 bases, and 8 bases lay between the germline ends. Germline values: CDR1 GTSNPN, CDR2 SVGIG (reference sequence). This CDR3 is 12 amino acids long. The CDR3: CAWSPLATEAFF. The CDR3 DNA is TGTGCCTGGAGTCCCCTTGCCACTGAAGCTTTCTTT.

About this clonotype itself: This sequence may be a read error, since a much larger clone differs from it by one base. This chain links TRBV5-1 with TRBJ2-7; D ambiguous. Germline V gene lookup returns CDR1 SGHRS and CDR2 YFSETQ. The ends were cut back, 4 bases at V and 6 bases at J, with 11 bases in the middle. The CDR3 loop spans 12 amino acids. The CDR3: CASSHSPREQYF. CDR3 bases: TGCGCCAGCAGCCACTCTCCCCGCGAGCAGTACTTC.

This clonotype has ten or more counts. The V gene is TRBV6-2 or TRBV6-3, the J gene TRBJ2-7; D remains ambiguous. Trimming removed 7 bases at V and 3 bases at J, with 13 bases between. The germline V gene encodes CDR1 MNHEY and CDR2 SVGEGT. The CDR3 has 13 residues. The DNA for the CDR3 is TGTGCCAGCACCCGGAGAGACCGCTACGAGCAGTACTTC. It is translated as CASTRRDRYEQYF.

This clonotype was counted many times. DNA for the CDR3: TGTGCCAGCAGCCAAGATAGGGCTGGGGAGCAGTACTTC. Amino acid sequence: CASSQDRAGEQYF. The chain has TRBV14 and TRBJ2-7; D remains unclear. Germline V gene sequence: CDR1 SGHDN, CDR2 FVKESK. CDR3 length: 13 amino acids. V was pared by 0 bases and J by 7 bases, with 10 bases between.

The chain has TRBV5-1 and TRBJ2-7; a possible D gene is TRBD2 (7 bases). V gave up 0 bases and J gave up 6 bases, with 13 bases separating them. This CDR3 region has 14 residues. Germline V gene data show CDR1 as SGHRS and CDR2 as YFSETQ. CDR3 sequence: CASSLAGGFCEQYF. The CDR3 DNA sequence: TGCGCCAGCAGCTTGGCGGGGGGCTTCTGCGAGCAGTACTTC.

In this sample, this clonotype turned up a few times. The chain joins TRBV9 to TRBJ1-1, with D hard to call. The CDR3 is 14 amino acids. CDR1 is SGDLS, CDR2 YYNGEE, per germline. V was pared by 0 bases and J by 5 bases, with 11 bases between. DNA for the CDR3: TGTGCCAGCAGCGTAGAAGGGAGAGGGACTGAAGCTTTCTTT. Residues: CASSVEGRGTEAFF.

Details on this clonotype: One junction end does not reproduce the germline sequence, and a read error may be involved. CDR3 bases: TGTGCCGGCAGCTTTCGGGGGGGCGCTGCCAATGAGCAGTTCTTC. It codes for CAGSFRGGAANEQFF. This chain uses TRBV11-2 with TRBJ2-1, with TRBD2 identical over 8 bases. The CDR3 has 15 residues. In germline, CDR1 is SGHAT, CDR2 FQNNGV.

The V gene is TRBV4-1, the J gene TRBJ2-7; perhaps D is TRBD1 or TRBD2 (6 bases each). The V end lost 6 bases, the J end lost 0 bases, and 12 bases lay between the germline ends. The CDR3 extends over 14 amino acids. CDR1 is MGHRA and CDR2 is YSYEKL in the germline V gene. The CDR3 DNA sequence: TGCGCCAGCAGTCCCGGGGGCCCCTCCTACGAGCAGTACTTC. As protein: CASSPGGPSYEQYF.

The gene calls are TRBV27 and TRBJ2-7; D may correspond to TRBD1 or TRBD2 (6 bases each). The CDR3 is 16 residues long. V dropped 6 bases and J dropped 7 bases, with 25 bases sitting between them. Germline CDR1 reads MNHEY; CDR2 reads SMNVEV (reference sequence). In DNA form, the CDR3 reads TGTGCCAGCAGCGCCGGGGGACACATCCTTCTTCGGGAGCAGTACTTC. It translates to CASSAGGHILLREQYF.

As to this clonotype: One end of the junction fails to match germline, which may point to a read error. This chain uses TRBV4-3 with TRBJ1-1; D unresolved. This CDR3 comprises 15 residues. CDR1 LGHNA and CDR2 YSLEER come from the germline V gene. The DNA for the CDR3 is TGCGCCAGCAGCCAAGATATGGGAGTGAACACTAAAGCTTTCTTT. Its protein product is CASSQDMGVNTKAFF.

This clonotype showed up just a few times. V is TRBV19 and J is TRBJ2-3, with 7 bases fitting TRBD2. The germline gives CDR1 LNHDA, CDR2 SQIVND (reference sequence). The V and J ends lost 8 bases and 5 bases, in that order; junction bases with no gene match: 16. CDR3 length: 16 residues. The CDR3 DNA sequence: TGTGCCAGTGCACCGCGGGGACTAACCCTCCTAGATACGCAGTATTTT. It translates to CASAPRGLTLLDTQYF.